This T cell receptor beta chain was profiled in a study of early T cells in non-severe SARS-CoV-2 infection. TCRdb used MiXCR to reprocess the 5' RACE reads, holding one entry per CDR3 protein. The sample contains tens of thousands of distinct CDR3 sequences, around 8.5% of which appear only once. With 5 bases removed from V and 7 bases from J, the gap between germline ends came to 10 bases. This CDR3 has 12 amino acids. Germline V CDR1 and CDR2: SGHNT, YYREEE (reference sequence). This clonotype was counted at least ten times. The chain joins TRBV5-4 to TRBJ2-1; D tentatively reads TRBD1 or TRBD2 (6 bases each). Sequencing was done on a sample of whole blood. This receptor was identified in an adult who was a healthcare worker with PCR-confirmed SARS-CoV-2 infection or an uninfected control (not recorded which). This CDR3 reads CASRGGSNEQFF. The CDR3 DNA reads TGTGCCAGCAGAGGGGGGTCGAATGAGCAGTTCTTC.